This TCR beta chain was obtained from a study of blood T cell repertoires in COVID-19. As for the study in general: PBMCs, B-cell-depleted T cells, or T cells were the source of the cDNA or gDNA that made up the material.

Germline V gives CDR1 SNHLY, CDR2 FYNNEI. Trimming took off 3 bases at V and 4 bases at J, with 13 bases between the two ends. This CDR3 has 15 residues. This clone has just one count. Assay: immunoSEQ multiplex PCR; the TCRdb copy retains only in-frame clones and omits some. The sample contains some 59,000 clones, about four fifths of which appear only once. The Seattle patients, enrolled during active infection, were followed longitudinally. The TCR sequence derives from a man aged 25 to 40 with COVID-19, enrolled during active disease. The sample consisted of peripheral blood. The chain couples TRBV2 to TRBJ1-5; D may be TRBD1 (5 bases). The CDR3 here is CASSDPAGKNQPQHF. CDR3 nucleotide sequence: TGTGCCAGCAGTGATCCGGCAGGGAAAAATCAGCCCCAGCATTTT.